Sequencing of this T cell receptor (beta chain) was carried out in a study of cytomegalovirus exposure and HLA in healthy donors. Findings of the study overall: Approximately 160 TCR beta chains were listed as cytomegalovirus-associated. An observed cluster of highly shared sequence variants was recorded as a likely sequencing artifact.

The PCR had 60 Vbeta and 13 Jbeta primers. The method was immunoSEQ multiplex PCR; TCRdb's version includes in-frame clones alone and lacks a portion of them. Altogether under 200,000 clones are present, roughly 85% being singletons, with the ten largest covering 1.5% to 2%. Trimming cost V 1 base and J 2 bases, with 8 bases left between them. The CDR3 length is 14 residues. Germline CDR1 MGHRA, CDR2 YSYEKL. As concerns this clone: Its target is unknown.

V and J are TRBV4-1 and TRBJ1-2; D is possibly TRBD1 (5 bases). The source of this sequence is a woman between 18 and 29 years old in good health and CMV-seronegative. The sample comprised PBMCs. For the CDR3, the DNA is TGCGCCAGCAGCCAAGGTGGGGCGAACTATGGCTACACCTTC. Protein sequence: CASSQGGANYGYTF.